This T cell receptor (beta chain) emerged from a study of response to subunit inactivated influenza vaccine. With 2 bases removed from V and 0 bases from J, the gap between germline ends came to 12 bases. The CDR3 runs to 17 residues. Germline V gene lookup returns CDR1 SGHDT and CDR2 YYEEEE. Overall study results and limits: Authors suggested that a seasonal influenza vaccination recruits few new T cells each time.

A word on this clonotype: Its antigen is as yet unknown.

TCRdb recomputed calls from the RT-PCR reads with MiXCR, one row per CDR3 protein. The sample lists approximately 700,000 distinct CDR3 sequences, roughly 14% occurring once. The V gene is TRBV5-6, the J gene TRBJ2-6, with D maybe TRBD1 (6 bases). This clonotype originated in a man aged 45-65 years who received an inactivated influenza vaccine. Sequenced material: PBMCs from blood, taken less than 13 days after vaccination. The CDR3 loop reads CASSFWTVISGANVLTF. CDR3 coding DNA: TGTGCCAGCAGCTTTTGGACAGTTATCTCTGGGGCCAACGTCCTGACTTTC.